This TCR beta chain derives from a study of cytomegalovirus exposure and HLA in healthy donors. Whole-study results and caveats: One later analysis reportedly identified an Asian-associated ancestry cluster that showed fewer N-insertions than the roughly 700-donor mean. An analysis done earlier found most TCR beta V segments productive about 90% or about 30% of the time.

This CDR3 comprises 15 residues. Looked up from germline, CDR1 is MNHNS and CDR2 is SASEGT. The V gene end was trimmed by 0 bases and the J gene end by 9 bases; junction bases not matched to a gene: 11. Regarding this clone: What it recognizes is unknown.

PCR was performed using 60 Vbeta and 13 Jbeta primers. This table comes from immunoSEQ multiplex PCR, and its TCRdb copy is limited to in-frame clones, with some not included. The sample has about 190,000 clones; 80% to 85% are singletons. V and J are TRBV6-1 and TRBJ2-7; 7 positions match TRBD1. Input material: PBMCs. The source is a man between 40 and 49 years old in good health and CMV-seropositive. The CDR3 DNA is TGTGCCAGCAGTGAAGCCGAGACAGGGCGGCCCGGGCAGTACTTC. This sequence encodes CASSEAETGRPGQYF.